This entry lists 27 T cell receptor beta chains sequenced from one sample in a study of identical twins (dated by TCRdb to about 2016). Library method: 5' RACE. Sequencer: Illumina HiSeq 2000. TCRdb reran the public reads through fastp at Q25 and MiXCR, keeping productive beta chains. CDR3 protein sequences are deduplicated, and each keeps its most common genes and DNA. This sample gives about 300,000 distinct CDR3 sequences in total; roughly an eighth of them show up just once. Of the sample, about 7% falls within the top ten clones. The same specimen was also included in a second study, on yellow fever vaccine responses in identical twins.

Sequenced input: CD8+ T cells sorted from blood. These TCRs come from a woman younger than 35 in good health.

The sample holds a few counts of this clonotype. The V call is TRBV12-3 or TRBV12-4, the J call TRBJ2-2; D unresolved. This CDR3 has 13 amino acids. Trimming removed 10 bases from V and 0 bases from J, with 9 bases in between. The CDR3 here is CAIWGPNTGELFF. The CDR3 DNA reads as TGTGCCATCTGGGGTCCGAACACCGGGGAGCTGTTTTTT.

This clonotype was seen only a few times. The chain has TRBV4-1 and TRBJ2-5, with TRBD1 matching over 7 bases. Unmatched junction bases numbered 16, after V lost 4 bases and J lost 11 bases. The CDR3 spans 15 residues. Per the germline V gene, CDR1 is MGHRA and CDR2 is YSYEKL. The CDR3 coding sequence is TGCGCCAGCAGCCCCCAGACCGGGACAGCGGACCCGCAGTACTTC. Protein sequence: CASSPQTGTADPQYF.

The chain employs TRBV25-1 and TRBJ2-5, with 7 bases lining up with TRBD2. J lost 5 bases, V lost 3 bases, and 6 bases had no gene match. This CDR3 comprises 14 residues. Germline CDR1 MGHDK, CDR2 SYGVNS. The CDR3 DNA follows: TGTGCCAGCAGTGATACTAGCGAGGGGGAGACCCAGTACTTC. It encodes CASSDTSEGETQYF.

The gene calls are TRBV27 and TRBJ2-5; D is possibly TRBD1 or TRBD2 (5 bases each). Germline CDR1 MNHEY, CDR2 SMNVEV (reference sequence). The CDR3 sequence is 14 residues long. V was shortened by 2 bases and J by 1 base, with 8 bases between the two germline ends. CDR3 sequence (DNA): TGTGCCAGCAGTTTAGAGGGGTCCCAAGAGACCCAGTACTTC. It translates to CASSLEGSQETQYF.

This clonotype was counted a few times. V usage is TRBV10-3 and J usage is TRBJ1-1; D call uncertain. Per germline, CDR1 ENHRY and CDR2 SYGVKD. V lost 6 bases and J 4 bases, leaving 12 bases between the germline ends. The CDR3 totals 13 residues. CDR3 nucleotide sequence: TGTGCCATCAGCGAGAAGGCAGTCACTGAAGCTTTCTTT. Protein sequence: CAISEKAVTEAFF.

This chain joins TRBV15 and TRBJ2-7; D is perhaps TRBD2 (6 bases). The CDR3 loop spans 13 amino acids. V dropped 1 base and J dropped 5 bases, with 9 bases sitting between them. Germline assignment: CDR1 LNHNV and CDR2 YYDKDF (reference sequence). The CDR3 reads CATSRVVADEQYV. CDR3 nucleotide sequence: TGTGCCACCAGCAGAGTGGTAGCGGACGAGCAGTACGTC.

The CDR3 region is CASSESDYGYTF. The CDR3 coding sequence is TGTGCCAGCAGTGAATCCGACTATGGCTACACCTTC. This chain joins TRBV2 and TRBJ1-2; D call uncertain. The V end lost 2 bases, the J end lost 3 bases, and 4 bases lay between the germline ends. This CDR3 has 12 residues. Germline V CDR1 and CDR2: SNHLY, FYNNEI.

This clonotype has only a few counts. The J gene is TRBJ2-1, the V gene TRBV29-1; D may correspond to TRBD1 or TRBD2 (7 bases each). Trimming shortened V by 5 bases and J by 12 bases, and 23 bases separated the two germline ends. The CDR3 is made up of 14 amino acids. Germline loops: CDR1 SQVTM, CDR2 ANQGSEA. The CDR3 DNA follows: TGCAGCGTTAGCGGGACAGCGATAACAATGATGCAGTTCTTC. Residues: CSVSGTAITMMQFF.

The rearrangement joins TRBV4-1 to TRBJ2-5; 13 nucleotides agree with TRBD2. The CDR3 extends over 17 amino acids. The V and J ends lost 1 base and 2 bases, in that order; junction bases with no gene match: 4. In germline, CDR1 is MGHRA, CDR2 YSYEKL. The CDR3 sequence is CASSQVGLAGRQETQYF. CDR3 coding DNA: TGCGCCAGCAGCCAAGTGGGACTAGCGGGACGACAAGAGACCCAGTACTTC.

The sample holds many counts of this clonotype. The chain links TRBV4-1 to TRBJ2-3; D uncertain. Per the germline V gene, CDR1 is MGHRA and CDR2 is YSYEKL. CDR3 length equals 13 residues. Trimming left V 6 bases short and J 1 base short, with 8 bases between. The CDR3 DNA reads TGCGCCAGCAGTCCCGAACGCACAGATACGCAGTATTTT. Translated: CASSPERTDTQYF.

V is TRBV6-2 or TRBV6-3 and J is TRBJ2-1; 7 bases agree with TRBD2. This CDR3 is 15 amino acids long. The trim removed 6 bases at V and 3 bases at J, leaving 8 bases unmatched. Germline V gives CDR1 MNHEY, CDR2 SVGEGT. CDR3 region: CASRLTSESYNEQFF. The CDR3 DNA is TGTGCCAGCAGGCTAACTAGCGAGAGCTACAATGAGCAGTTCTTC.

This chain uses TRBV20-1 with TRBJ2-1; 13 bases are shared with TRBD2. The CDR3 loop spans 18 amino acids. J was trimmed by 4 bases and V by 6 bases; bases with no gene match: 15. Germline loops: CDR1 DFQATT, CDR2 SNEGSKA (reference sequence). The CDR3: CSAQLYVGTSGKYNEQFF. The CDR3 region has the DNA TGCAGTGCACAGTTGTACGTGGGGACTAGCGGGAAATACAATGAGCAGTTCTTC.

CDR3 amino acids: CASSPTSDSYNEQFF. The DNA of the CDR3 is TGTGCCAGCAGCCCGACTAGCGACTCCTACAATGAGCAGTTCTTC. The rearrangement uses TRBV11-1 and TRBJ2-1, with 8 bases fitting TRBD2. The germline CDR1 and CDR2 sequences are SGHAT and FQDESV (reference sequence). Losses at the gene ends were 5 bases for V and 0 bases for J; bases not matched to a gene: 3. This CDR3 region has 15 residues.

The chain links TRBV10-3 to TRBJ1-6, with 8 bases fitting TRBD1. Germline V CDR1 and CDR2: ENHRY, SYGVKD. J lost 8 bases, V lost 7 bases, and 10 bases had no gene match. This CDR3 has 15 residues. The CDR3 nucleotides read TGTGCCATCATGGAGGGGGACAGGTCGGATTCACCCCTCCACTTT. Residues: CAIMEGDRSDSPLHF.

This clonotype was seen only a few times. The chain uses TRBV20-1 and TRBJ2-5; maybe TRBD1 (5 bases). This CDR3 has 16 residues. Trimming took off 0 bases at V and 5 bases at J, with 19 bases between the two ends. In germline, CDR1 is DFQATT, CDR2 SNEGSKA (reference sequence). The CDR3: CSARDRMDNARETQYF. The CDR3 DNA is TGCAGTGCTAGAGATCGAATGGACAACGCTAGGGAGACCCAGTACTTC.

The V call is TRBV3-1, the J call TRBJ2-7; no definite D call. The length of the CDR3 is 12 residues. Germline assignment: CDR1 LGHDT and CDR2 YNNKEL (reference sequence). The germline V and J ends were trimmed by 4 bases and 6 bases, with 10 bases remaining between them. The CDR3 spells CASSRAAAEQYF. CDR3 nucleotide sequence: TGTGCCAGCAGCCGCGCCGCTGCCGAGCAGTACTTC.

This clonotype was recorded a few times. The CDR3 DNA reads TGTGCCAGCAGTATGAGCTCCTACAATGAGCAGTTCTTC. Translated, it gives CASSMSSYNEQFF. The chain couples TRBV7-3 to TRBJ2-1; D not certain. CDR3 length equals 13 residues. Trimming removed 6 bases at V and 0 bases at J, with 6 bases between. CDR1 and CDR2 from the germline V gene are SGHTA and FQGTGA.

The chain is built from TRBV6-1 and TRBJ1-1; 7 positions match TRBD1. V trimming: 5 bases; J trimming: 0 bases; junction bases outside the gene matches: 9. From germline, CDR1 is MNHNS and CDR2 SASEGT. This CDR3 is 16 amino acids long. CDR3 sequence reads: CASSLGRDSMNTEAFF. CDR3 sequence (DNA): TGTGCCAGCAGTCTCGGCCGGGACAGCATGAACACTGAAGCTTTCTTT.

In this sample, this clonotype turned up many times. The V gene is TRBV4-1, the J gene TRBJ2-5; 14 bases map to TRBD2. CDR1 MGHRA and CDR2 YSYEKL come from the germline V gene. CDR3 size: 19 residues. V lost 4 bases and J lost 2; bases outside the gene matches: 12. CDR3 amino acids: CASSRARLAGGPSQETQYF. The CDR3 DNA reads TGCGCCAGCAGCCGCGCTAGACTAGCGGGAGGGCCTAGTCAAGAGACCCAGTACTTC.

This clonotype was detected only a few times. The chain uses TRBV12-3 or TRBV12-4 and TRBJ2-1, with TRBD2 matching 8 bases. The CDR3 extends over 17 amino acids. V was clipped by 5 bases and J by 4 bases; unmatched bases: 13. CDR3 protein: CASSPEGREGLYNEQFF. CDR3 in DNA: TGTGCCAGCAGTCCAGAGGGACGGGAGGGCCTTTACAATGAGCAGTTCTTC.

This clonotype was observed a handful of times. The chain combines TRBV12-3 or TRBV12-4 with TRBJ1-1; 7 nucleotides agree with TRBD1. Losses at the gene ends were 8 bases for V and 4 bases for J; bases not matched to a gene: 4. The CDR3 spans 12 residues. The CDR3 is CASHSGGTEAFF. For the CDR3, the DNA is TGTGCCAGCCATTCAGGGGGCACTGAAGCTTTCTTT.

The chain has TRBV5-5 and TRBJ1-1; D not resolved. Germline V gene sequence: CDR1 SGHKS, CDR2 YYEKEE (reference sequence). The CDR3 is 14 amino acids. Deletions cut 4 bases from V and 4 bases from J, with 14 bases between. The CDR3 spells CASSPLNAGTEAFF. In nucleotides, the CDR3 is TGTGCCAGCAGCCCGTTGAATGCGGGCACTGAAGCTTTCTTT.

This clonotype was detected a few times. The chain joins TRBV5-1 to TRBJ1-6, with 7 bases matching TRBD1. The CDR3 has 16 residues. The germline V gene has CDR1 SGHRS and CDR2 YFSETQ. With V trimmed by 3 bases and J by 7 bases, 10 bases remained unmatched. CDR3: CASSSNPTGDNSPLHF. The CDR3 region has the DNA TGCGCCAGCAGCTCAAACCCCACAGGGGACAATTCACCCCTCCACTTT.

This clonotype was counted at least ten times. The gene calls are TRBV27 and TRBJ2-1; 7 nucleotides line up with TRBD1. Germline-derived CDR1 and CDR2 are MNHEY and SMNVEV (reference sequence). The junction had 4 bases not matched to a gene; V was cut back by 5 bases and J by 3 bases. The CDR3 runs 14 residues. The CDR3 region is CASSLDRVYNEQFF. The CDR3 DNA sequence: TGTGCCAGCAGTCTTGACAGGGTCTACAATGAGCAGTTCTTC.

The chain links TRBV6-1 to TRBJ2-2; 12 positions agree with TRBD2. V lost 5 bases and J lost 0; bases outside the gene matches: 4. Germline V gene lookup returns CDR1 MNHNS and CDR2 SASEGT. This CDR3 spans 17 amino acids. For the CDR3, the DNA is TGTGCCAGCAGTCCGACTAGCGGGGGTACGAACACCGGGGAGCTGTTTTTT. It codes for CASSPTSGGTNTGELFF.

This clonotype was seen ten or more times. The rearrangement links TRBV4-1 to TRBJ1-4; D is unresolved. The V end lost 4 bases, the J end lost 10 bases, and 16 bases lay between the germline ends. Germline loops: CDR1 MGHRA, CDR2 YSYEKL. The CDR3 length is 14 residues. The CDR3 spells CASSRRGQRGKLFF. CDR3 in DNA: TGCGCCAGCAGCCGACGGGGTCAGCGAGGAAAACTGTTTTTT.

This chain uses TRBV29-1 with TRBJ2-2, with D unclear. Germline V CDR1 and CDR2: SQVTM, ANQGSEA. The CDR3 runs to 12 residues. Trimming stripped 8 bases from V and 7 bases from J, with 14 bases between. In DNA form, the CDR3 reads TGCAGCACCGAACTTCCGGGCGGGGAGCTGTTTTTT. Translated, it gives CSTELPGGELFF.